The rows below give T cell receptor beta chains drawn from one sample of a study of blood T cell repertoires in COVID-19. Method: immunoSEQ multiplex PCR; TCRdb's copy keeps in-frame clones and lacks some. The sample has about 120,000 clones, about 87% seen once. Sequenced input: peripheral blood. The receptors originated from a woman between 50 and 59 years old with acute or convalescent COVID-19. CDR3s include the opening cysteine and the closing phenylalanine or tryptophan. D genes are given only for firm matches. Size values are once, few and many counts, or a class for expanded clones, and some rows have none.

J	D	V	size	length	CDR3	DNA
TRBJ2-2	TRBD2	TRBV19	.	16	CASSSWTSLNTGELFF	TGTGCCAGTAGTTCCTGGACTAGCCTGAACACCGGGGAGCTGTTTTTT
TRBJ2-7	TRBD2	TRBV2	.	15	CASSELLAGAYEQYF	TGTGCCAGCAGTGAATTGCTAGCGGGGGCCTACGAGCAGTACTTC
TRBJ2-7	TRBD2	TRBV5-4	.	15	CASSFTSGGRYEQYF	TGTGCCAGCAGCTTTACTAGCGGAGGCCGCTACGAGCAGTACTTC
TRBJ2-7	TRBD2	TRBV30	.	15	CASNRGGGRAYEQYF	TGTGCCAGCAACAGAGGGGGCGGGAGGGCCTACGAGCAGTACTTC
TRBJ2-5	.	TRBV6-5	few	15	CASSRSQERQETQYF	TGTGCCAGCAGTCGCTCACAGGAGAGACAAGAGACCCAGTACTTC
TRBJ2-5	TRBD2	TRBV9	few	16	CASSEDPGLAGETQYF	TGTGCCAGCAGCGAGGATCCGGGACTAGCGGGAGAGACCCAGTACTTC
TRBJ1-1	.	TRBV9	.	16	CASSVGPPRSGTEAFF	TGTGCCAGCAGCGTAGGACCACCCCGGAGCGGCACTGAAGCTTTCTTT
TRBJ1-1	.	TRBV28	.	15	CASSSVAGATTEAFF	TGTGCCAGCAGTTCCGTAGCGGGGGCGACCACTGAAGCTTTCTTT
TRBJ2-5	.	TRBV13	.	14	CASSNRDYEETQYF	TGTGCCAGCAGCAACAGGGACTACGAAGAGACCCAGTACTTC
TRBJ1-5	TRBD1	TRBV29-1	few	13	CSVATGSNQPQHF	TGCAGCGTGGCGACAGGGAGTAATCAGCCCCAGCATTTT
TRBJ2-2	.	TRBV2	.	16	CASSEGWSSNTGELFF	TGTGCCAGCAGTGAAGGATGGAGTTCGAACACCGGGGAGCTGTTTTTT
TRBJ1-1	TRBD1	TRBV5-4	.	14	CASSLDRANTEAFF	TGTGCCAGCAGCCTCGACAGGGCGAACACTGAAGCTTTCTTT
TRBJ1-2	.	TRBV30	.	13	CAWSVNLNYGYTF	TGTGCCTGGAGTGTTAATCTAAACTATGGCTACACCTTC
TRBJ2-7	.	TRBV6-5	.	13	CASSRDRFYEQYF	TGTGCCAGCAGCCGAGACAGATTCTACGAGCAGTACTTC
TRBJ2-7	TRBD2	TRBV6-1	.	13	CASSELAGYEQYF	TGTGCCAGCAGTGAACTAGCGGGGTACGAGCAGTACTTC
TRBJ1-2	.	TRBV18	.	13	CASSPAGGNGYTF	TGTGCCAGCTCACCGGCAGGAGGCAATGGCTACACCTTC
TRBJ2-7	TRBD1	TRBV27	.	15	CASSVTGTAPYEQYF	TGTGCCAGCAGTGTCACCGGGACAGCACCCTACGAGCAGTACTTC
TRBJ1-1	.	TRBV4-1	.	14	CASSPQGVVTEAFF	TGCGCCAGCAGCCCACAGGGTGTGGTGACTGAAGCTTTCTTT
TRBJ2-7	.	TRBV29-1	.	13	CSNLAVPPYEQYF	TGCAGCAACTTAGCGGTCCCCCCCTACGAGCAGTACTTC
TRBJ1-2	TRBD1	TRBV27	few	17	CASSLFNKGTGNYGYTF	TGTGCCAGCAGTTTATTTAATAAGGGGACAGGCAACTATGGCTACACCTTC
TRBJ1-5	.	TRBV15	once	14	CATSRAGDNQPQHF	TGTGCCACCAGCAGGGCAGGGGACAATCAGCCCCAGCATTTT
TRBJ2-5	TRBD2	TRBV18	.	14	CASSPREGQETQYF	TGTGCCAGCTCACCCCGGGAGGGCCAAGAGACCCAGTACTTC
TRBJ2-6	.	TRBV3-1/TRBV3-2	.	17	CASSLRGGYSGANVLTF	TGTGCCAGCAGCCTAAGGGGGGGCTACTCTGGGGCCAACGTCCTGACTTTC
TRBJ2-1	.	TRBV5-1	.	15	CASSLEVLLRGEQFF	TGCGCCAGCAGCTTGGAGGTCTTGCTTAGGGGTGAGCAGTTCTTC
TRBJ1-1	.	TRBV21-1	.	12	CATRDRNTEAFF	TGTGCCACCCGGGATAGAAACACTGAAGCTTTCTTT
TRBJ1-4	.	TRBV4-1	.	15	CASSQGGGGNEKLFF	TGCGCCAGCAGCCAAGGGGGCGGGGGAAATGAAAAACTGTTTTTT
TRBJ2-1	.	TRBV7-2	.	15	CASSLRSGHFHEQFF	TGTGCCAGCAGCTTACGGTCGGGACATTTCCATGAGCAGTTCTTC